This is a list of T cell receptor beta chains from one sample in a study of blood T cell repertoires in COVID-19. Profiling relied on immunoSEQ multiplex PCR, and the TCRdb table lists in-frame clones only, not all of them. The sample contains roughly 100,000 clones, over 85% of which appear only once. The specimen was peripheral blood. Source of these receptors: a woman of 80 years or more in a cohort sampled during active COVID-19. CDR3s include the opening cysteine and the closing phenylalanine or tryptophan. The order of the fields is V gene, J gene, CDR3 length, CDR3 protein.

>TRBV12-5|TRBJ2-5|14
CASGLGLAGETQYF
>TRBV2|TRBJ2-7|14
CASKSGLAAYEQYF
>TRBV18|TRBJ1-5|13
CASSLTDNQPQHF
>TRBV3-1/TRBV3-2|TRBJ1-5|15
CASSQDGQKNQPQHF
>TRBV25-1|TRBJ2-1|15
CASSELKSSYNEQFF
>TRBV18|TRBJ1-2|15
CASSPPFQGSYGYTF
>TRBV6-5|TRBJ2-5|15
CASSLPLQRQETQYF
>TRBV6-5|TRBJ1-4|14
CASRTGQGGEKLFF
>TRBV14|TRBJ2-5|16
CASSQISGPAGETQYF
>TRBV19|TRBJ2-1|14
CASGAGPSYNEQFF
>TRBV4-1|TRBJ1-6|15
CASSQDGTGGSPLHF
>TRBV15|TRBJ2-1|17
CATSRDLGTSVNNEQFF
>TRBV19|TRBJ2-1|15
CASTQAGTTYNEQFF
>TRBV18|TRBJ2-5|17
CASSPTSGRVLGETQYF
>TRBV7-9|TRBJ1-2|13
CASSLVPGYGYTF
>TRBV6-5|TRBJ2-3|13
CASKQGKTDTQYF
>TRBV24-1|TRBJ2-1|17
CATSDHSGTPLVGRQFF
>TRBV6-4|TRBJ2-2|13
CASSDRGPGELFF
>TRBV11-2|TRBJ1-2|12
CASSPDKSGYTF
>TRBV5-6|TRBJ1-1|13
CASSPPAGSGAFF
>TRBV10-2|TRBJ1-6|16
CASRTGSGQHNSPLHF
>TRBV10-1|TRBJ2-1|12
CASRGPGTGLFF
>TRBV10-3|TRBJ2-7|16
CAISESIRSSYVWQYF
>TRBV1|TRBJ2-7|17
CTSSRSALDTSSYEQYF
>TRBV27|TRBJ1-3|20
CASSLSGILNPGPSGNTIYF
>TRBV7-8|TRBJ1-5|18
CASSPRGGHPGTGQPQHF
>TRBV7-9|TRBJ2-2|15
CASSFWTGDTGELFF
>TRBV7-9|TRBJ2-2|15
CASSMTGGRAGELFF
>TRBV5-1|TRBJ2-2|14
CASSSSGSGGELFF
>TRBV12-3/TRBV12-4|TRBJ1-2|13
CASSQRQLHGYTF
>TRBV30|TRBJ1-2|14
CAWVAPQGRDGYTF
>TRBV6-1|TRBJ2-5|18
CASSESLPGGGAVETQYF
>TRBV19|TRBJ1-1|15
CASSGRTGRNTEAFF
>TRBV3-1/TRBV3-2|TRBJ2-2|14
CASSQDRVIGELFF
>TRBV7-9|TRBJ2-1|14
CASSSGTGFDEQFF
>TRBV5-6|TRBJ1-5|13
CASSLGSGQPQHF
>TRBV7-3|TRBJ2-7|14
CASSSRQDSYEQYF
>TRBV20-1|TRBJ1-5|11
CSVEWGENQHF
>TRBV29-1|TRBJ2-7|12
CVTRDSSYEQYF
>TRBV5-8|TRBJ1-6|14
CASTGGPYNSPLHF
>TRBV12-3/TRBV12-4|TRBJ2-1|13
CASTLTGGGQQFF
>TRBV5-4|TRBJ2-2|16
CASSLRGAGYTGELFF
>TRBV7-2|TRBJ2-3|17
CASSLVVLSGVTDTQYF
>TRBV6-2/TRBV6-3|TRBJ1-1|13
CASSYRGWTEAFF